This T cell receptor (beta chain) was sequenced for a study of T cells expressing NK-cell markers. Across the study: One of eight sequenced donors was HCMV-seronegative; the other seven were seropositive. Study-wide results and limits: A range of about 1.0-8% of CD8+ T cells consisted of dominant NKG2C+ clonotypes in more than five donors.

The germline V gene has CDR1 ENHRY and CDR2 SYGVKD. The CDR3 consists of 14 residues. For this clonotype: Its specificity is not known.

TCRdb re-called the 5' RACE reads and gives one entry per CDR3 protein, without DNA. This sample's clone table lists some 460,000 distinct CDR3 sequences. The V gene is TRBV10-3, the J gene TRBJ2-3; TCRdb outputs TRBD2, but without DNA this stays unchecked. This TCR was sampled from a woman in her forties or fifties in good health. Sequencing was performed on blood T cells: a sorted CD56 or NKG2C T cell subset, CD4+ or CD8+ T cells, or bulk PBMC T cells (not recorded which). The CDR3 here is CAIRVAEDGDTQYF.